One T cell receptor (beta chain) is described in this entry. Antigen specificity is unknown. Some clones are missing from TCRdb's copy, which holds only in-frame ones; the method was immunoSEQ multiplex PCR. The sample yields 1.5 million to 2.5 million clones, approximately 94% seen once. These data come from a study of shared clonotypes between healthy human individuals. Germline CDR1 SEHNR, CDR2 FQNEAQ (reference sequence). V lost 1 base to trimming and J lost 4 bases, with 10 bases between them. The CDR3 totals 15 residues. CD45RO-negative, CCR7-selected cells formed the naive CD8 fraction, which excluded terminally differentiated effector memory CD45RA+ cells. Recent acute infections and vaccinations were absent in the healthy HIV-negative adult donors. Notes on the study in general: Rarefaction curves obtained for sorted subsets showed sequencing incomplete despite large depth. A small donor pool kept down the genetic and exposure-history diversity that was represented. Generation probability values for non-shared clonotypes were lower than those for clonotypes shared by all four donors.

The sample was naive CD8+ T cells sorted from blood. The chain couples TRBV7-9 to TRBJ1-4, with a possible D match to TRBD1 (6 bases). The sequence came from a man younger than 35 in good health. The CDR3 region is CASSLDRDHNEKLFF. CDR3 sequence (DNA): TGTGCCAGCAGCTTAGACAGGGATCATAATGAAAAACTGTTTTTT.